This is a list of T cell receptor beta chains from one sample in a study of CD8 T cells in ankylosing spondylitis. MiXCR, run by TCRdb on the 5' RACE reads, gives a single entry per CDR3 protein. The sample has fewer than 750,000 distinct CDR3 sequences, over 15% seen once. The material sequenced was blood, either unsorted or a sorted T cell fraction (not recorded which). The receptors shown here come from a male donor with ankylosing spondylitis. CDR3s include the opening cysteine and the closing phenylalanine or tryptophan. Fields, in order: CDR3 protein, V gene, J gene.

cdr3_aa: CASSVEGGVGTEAFF
v_call: TRBV9
j_call: TRBJ1-1

cdr3_aa: CASSPDNMNTEAFF
v_call: TRBV9
j_call: TRBJ1-1

cdr3_aa: CASSPLQRDYNEQFF
v_call: TRBV11-1
j_call: TRBJ2-1

cdr3_aa: CASSRRGGGHEQYF
v_call: TRBV14
j_call: TRBJ2-7

cdr3_aa: CASSPDQGRTEAFF
v_call: TRBV18
j_call: TRBJ1-1

cdr3_aa: CASSLSGHMYSNQPQHF
v_call: TRBV27
j_call: TRBJ1-5

cdr3_aa: CASSLAWGAVNEQFF
v_call: TRBV7-9
j_call: TRBJ2-1

cdr3_aa: CASTSGTSGTYEQYF
v_call: TRBV3-1
j_call: TRBJ2-7

cdr3_aa: CASSPRDAYGYTF
v_call: TRBV3-1
j_call: TRBJ1-2

cdr3_aa: CASSPRGPQGMNTEAFF
v_call: TRBV7-2
j_call: TRBJ1-1

cdr3_aa: CASSFQGASNQPQHF
v_call: TRBV6-5
j_call: TRBJ1-5

cdr3_aa: CASSPRTAVWGYTF
v_call: TRBV28
j_call: TRBJ1-2

cdr3_aa: CASSLGRSTDYGYTF
v_call: TRBV7-2
j_call: TRBJ1-2

cdr3_aa: CATSRDDGSMSQPQHF
v_call: TRBV15
j_call: TRBJ1-5

cdr3_aa: CASSPYTTDRPNEKLFF
v_call: TRBV5-1
j_call: TRBJ1-4

cdr3_aa: CASSKQTEGLIYEQYF
v_call: TRBV6-1
j_call: TRBJ2-7

cdr3_aa: CASSVTRGEQYF
v_call: TRBV5-1
j_call: TRBJ2-7

cdr3_aa: CASRDTSSPSYNEQFF
v_call: TRBV5-5
j_call: TRBJ2-1